Sequencing of this T cell receptor (beta chain) was carried out in a study of CD8+ T cells in alopecia areata (dated by TCRdb to between 2018 and 2020). For the wider study: The treated patients, all with moderate-to-severe alopecia areata, were enrolled in an open-label pilot trial of oral tofacitinib given at 5 to 10 mg twice daily. Tofacitinib was administered for 6 to 18 months, and 6 months of follow-up off drug were then conducted to assess delayed response and recurrence. The SALT score, which quantifies the percentage of affected scalp surface area, was used to measure disease severity in treated patients. In both human patients and the C3H/HeJ mouse model, the study applied high-throughput TCRbeta sequencing to look at T cell clonal expansion in alopecia areata. Human TCRbeta sequencing covered scalp tissue and sorted CD4+ and CD8+ peripheral blood T cells from patchy and totalis/universalis alopecia areata patients and healthy controls. Patients on tofacitinib were biopsied at baseline and after 4 and 24 weeks of treatment, and several of the patients also had a later scalp biopsy. Scalp clonality was compared among normal scalp (n=4), patchy alopecia areata scalp (n=8), and alopecia totalis/universalis scalp (n=8). RNA came from the PAXgene miRNA kit for fixed scalp, the miRNeasy kit for PBMCs, and the RNeasy kit for mouse skin. Amplification of TCRbeta CDR3 regions was done by immunoSEQ multiplex PCR using 35 Vbeta forward primers and 13 Jbeta reverse primers. Findings and caveats that apply to the study as a whole: Because the treated cohort was small and had only one nonresponder, larger studies are needed to examine links between baseline CD8+ expansion and response. Compared with normal scalp, lesional scalp had higher clonality and more expanded CD8+ clones, particularly in alopecia totalis/universalis, a pattern that suggests antigenic drive. Compared with mice, TCR sequences shared between patients were less clear, possibly partly because of HLA diversity across the patient population. Tofacitinib significantly lowered scalp clonality and the number of expanded CD8+ clones among the top 100 scalp clones. Resident alphabeta T cells in normal human skin are also sequenced, complicating scalp TCR repertoire analysis, unlike mouse skin dominated by gammadelta T cells. During tofacitinib treatment, many expanded lesional clones stuck around in both scalp and blood, and this persistence may partly explain why relapse happens after treatment is stopped.

Points on this clone: What antigen it recognizes has not been identified. Base quality data are lacking; no much larger clone is found one base away.

The meaning of the sample's treatment or condition label: oral pan-JAK inhibitor, 5-10 mg twice daily. Peripheral blood and lesional scalp punch biopsies were obtained from patients with alopecia areata. PBMCs were separated by density centrifugation and stained for CD3, CD4 and CD8, after which CD4+ and CD8+ T cells were sorted on a FACSAria. The method behind the library was the immunoSEQ multiplex PCR assay. RNA was extracted from all samples and reverse transcribed into cDNA as template for TCR sequencing. SuperScript III was used for first-strand cDNA synthesis, primed with a 2:1 mix of oligo-dT and random hexamers. A synthetic immune receptor repertoire was used to assess amplification bias, and residual bias was removed computationally. The authors' analysis ran thus. Raw reads were preprocessed for error removal, and CDR3 was defined according to IMGT conventions as running from the conserved cysteine to phenylalanine. Clonality was computed as 1 minus the Shannon entropy, with the entropy normalized by log2 of the number of productive unique TCRs. Whether scalp clones were CD4 or CD8 was inferred by matching scalp TCRbeta sequences against CD4 and CD8 repertoires sorted from blood. Here the immuneACCESS table is served through TCRdb, limited to in-frame sequences with V and J called. Missing clones are a known gap in these copies; in checked studies unresolved V genes cover under half, and the rest lacks a known reason. The V and J calls and clone size were taken over from that table, and D and trimming were inferred from the DNA. In this sample the table shows 150,000 to 200,000 clones, 50% to 70% of which occur a single time. In total, the top ten clones hold 1.3% of the sample.

Its CDR3 holds 12 amino acids, cysteine through phenylalanine. The DNA shown is the 36-base CDR3, in frame from base 1. The germline V gene encodes CDR1 GTSNPN and CDR2 SVGIG (reference sequence). Deletion took 5 bases off V and 5 bases off J, with a span of 10 bases between the germline ends. This clonotype was obtained from a human donor with alopecia areata. The rearrangement combines TRBV30 with TRBJ2-1; a tentative D call is TRBD2 (5 bases match). The sequences come from CD4+ T cells sorted from blood, collected around week 49, from a patient treated with tofacitinib. The sequence in DNA is TGTGCCTGGGAGAGGGAGAACAATGAGCAGTTCTTC. This sequence encodes CAWERENNEQFF.